Following are 26 T cell receptor beta chains from one sample sequenced in a study of CD8 T cells in ankylosing spondylitis. TCRdb reprocessed the 5' RACE reads with MiXCR, giving one entry per CDR3 protein. The sample lists about 170,000 distinct CDR3 sequences, about 17% seen once, with under 9% in the top ten. Sequencing was performed on blood, either unsorted or a sorted T cell fraction (not recorded which). The receptor source for this set is a male donor with ankylosing spondylitis or in good health (not recorded which).

This chain uses TRBV30 with TRBJ1-5, with a tentative D call TRBD1 (6 bases). Per germline, CDR1 GTSNPN and CDR2 SVGIG (reference sequence). The length of the CDR3 is 13 residues. V lost 2 bases, J lost 6 bases, and 11 bases lay in between. The CDR3 bases are TGTGCCTGGAGTCCAGGGGTAGGTCAGCCCCAGCATTTT. This encodes CAWSPGVGQPQHF.

The chain carries TRBV21-1 and TRBJ2-6; TRBD1 is the table's D call, not checked against the DNA. TRBV21-1 is reported as a pseudogene. This CDR3 is built from 19 residues. The CDR3 coding sequence is TGTGCCAGCAGCAACGGACCGGGACAAGAGTTCTCTGGGGCCAACGTCCTGACTTTC. It specifies CASSNGPGQEFSGANVLTF.

The V call is TRBV24-1, the J call TRBJ1-3; the match to TRBD1 covers 7 bases. After removal of 4 bases from V and 0 bases from J, the junction contained 8 bases not matched to a gene. This CDR3 has 17 amino acids. CDR1 is KGHDR, CDR2 SFDVKD, per germline. DNA for the CDR3: TGTGCCACCAGTGACTCACGGACAGGCCTCTCTGGAAACACCATATATTTT. Translation: CATSDSRTGLSGNTIYF.

This CDR3 is CASSIGSGSYEQYF. CDR3 in DNA: TGTGCCAGTAGTATCGGGTCCGGATCCTACGAGCAGTACTTC. The chain recombines TRBV19 with TRBJ2-7; D unresolved. The CDR3 has 14 amino acids. The germline V gene encodes CDR1 LNHDA and CDR2 SQIVND (reference sequence). V lost 3 bases, J lost 1 base, and 10 bases lay in between.

This chain uses TRBV20-1 with TRBJ1-1; 8 positions agree with TRBD1. The CDR3 has 14 amino acids. Germline V gene lookup returns CDR1 DFQATT and CDR2 SNEGSKA (reference sequence). V gave up 3 bases and J gave up 6 bases; unmatched junction bases: 9. The CDR3 region is CSASRGQGSAEAFF. CDR3 bases: TGCAGTGCTAGCAGGGGGCAGGGTAGCGCTGAAGCTTTCTTT.

V and J are TRBV27 and TRBJ2-3; the D call may be TRBD1 or TRBD2 (5 bases each). V lost 3 bases and J lost 6, with 13 bases in between. The CDR3 consists of 14 residues. Germline loops: CDR1 MNHEY, CDR2 SMNVEV (reference sequence). This CDR3 is CASSLGLEGDTQYF. DNA for the CDR3: TGTGCCAGCAGTTTGGGGCTAGAGGGGGATACGCAGTATTTT.

This clonotype was detected ten times or more. J is TRBJ2-3 and V is TRBV12-3 or TRBV12-4; D call uncertain. V was cut by 0 bases and J by 7 bases, with 8 bases left in between. CDR3 length: 13 residues. Here the CDR3 DNA reads TGTGCCAGCAGTTTAGCGTCGGCCAATACGCAGTATTTT. Its translation: CASSLASANTQYF.

Of note for this clonotype: Compared with germline, one end of the junction differs, possibly owing to a read error. The rearrangement joins TRBV7-8 to TRBJ2-4, with D possibly being TRBD2 (6 bases). The CDR3 totals 15 residues. Germline assignment: CDR1 SGHVS and CDR2 FQNEAQ. The DNA for the CDR3 is TGTGTCAGCAGCTTAATAGGCAGGGAGGAAAACATTCAGTACTTC. It is translated as CVSSLIGREENIQYF.

This clonotype has more than one count but fewer than ten. This chain uses TRBV11-2 with TRBJ1-4; no definite D call. Germline CDR1 is SGHAT and CDR2 is FQNNGV. V was cut by 0 bases and J by 7 bases, with 12 bases left in between. The CDR3 is made up of 15 amino acids. CDR3 DNA: TGTGCCAGCAGCTTAGATCCGGGAAGTGCTGAAAAACTGTTTTTT. It translates to CASSLDPGSAEKLFF.

The sample holds many counts of this clonotype. The chain uses TRBV7-8 and TRBJ2-2, with D perhaps TRBD2 (6 bases). Trimming shortened V by 1 base and J by 4 bases, and 10 bases separated the two germline ends. CDR1 and CDR2 (germline): SGHVS, FQNEAQ. This CDR3 is 15 amino acids long. The CDR3 here is CASSLVAGFTGELFF. CDR3 bases: TGTGCCAGCAGCTTAGTGGCGGGATTCACCGGGGAGCTGTTTTTT.

This clonotype was seen at least ten times. The V gene is TRBV5-1, the J gene TRBJ1-2; D gene unclear. The CDR3 totals 14 residues. The V and J ends lost 4 bases and 3 bases respectively, with 13 bases between them. CDR1 is SGHRS and CDR2 is YFSETQ in the germline V gene. CDR3 region: CASSLSAIDYGYTF. CDR3 nucleotides: TGCGCCAGCAGCCTGTCGGCCATCGACTATGGCTACACCTTC.

This chain uses TRBV5-1 with TRBJ1-2; possibly TRBD1 for D (6 bases). The ends were cut back, 4 bases at V and 4 bases at J, with 11 bases in the middle. Germline V gives CDR1 SGHRS, CDR2 YFSETQ. The CDR3 length is 13 residues. The CDR3 region is CASSPGHSYGYTF. Here the CDR3 DNA reads TGCGCCAGCAGCCCGGGACACAGCTATGGCTACACCTTC.

This clonotype has a single count. The J gene is TRBJ2-1, the V gene TRBV20-1; 9 nucleotides align to TRBD2. Germline assignment: CDR1 DFQATT and CDR2 SNEGSKA (reference sequence). The CDR3 spans 14 residues. Trimming cost V 4 bases and J 4 bases; bases outside gene matches: 5. CDR3 sequence reads: CSATSGRPYNEQFF. The CDR3 DNA reads TGCAGTGCTACAAGCGGGAGGCCTTACAATGAGCAGTTCTTC.

This clonotype was found a few times. The chain uses TRBV6-1 and TRBJ1-4; 7 bases map to TRBD1. Germline V gives CDR1 MNHNS, CDR2 SASEGT. Trimming cost V 6 bases and J 0 bases; bases outside gene matches: 4. The CDR3 length is 15 residues. The CDR3 loop is CASSPGTATNEKLFF. Here the CDR3 DNA reads TGTGCCAGCAGCCCCGGGACAGCAACTAATGAAAAACTGTTTTTT.

The V call is TRBV7-3, the J call TRBJ2-3, with D perhaps matching TRBD1 (6 bases). Trimming pared 1 base from V and 0 bases from J, leaving 8 bases between. The CDR3 runs 15 residues. Looked up from germline, CDR1 is SGHTA and CDR2 is FQGTGA. This CDR3 is CASSLRTASTDTQYF. The CDR3 DNA follows: TGTGCCAGCAGCTTAAGGACAGCTAGCACAGATACGCAGTATTTT. The variable domain in full, completed from reference TRBV7-3 and TRBJ2-3, reads GAGVSQTPSNKVTEKGKYVELRCDPISGHTALYWYRQSLGQGPEFLIYFQGTGAADDSGLPNDRFFAVRPEGSVSTLKIQRTERGDSAVYLCASSLRTASTDTQYFGPGTRLTVL.

There are many counts of this clonotype. This chain joins TRBV6-1 and TRBJ1-1; D call uncertain. Germline lookup yields CDR1 MNHNS and CDR2 SASEGT. This CDR3 comprises 13 residues. V was shortened by 7 bases and J by 7 bases, with 16 bases between the two germline ends. CDR3 region: CASTFWESGEAFF. DNA for the CDR3: TGTGCCAGCACCTTCTGGGAATCCGGTGAAGCTTTCTTT.

This sequence joins TRBV12-3 or TRBV12-4 and TRBJ2-6; no clear D. The CDR3 length is 15 residues. V was pared by 3 bases and J by 0 bases, with 6 bases between. DNA of the CDR3: TGTGCCAGCAGTTTCTCCCACTCTGGGGCCAACGTCCTGACTTTC. Amino acids: CASSFSHSGANVLTF.

V usage is TRBV5-5 and J usage is TRBJ2-3; D unclear. V shed 0 bases and J shed 2 bases, with 10 bases lying between them. The length of the CDR3 is 15 residues. Germline V gene sequence: CDR1 SGHKS, CDR2 YYEKEE (reference sequence). This CDR3 is CASSLEPRTTDTQYF. CDR3 coding DNA: TGTGCCAGCAGCTTGGAACCTCGTACCACAGATACGCAGTATTTT. Using reference TRBV5-5 and TRBJ2-3 for the parts outside the CDR3, the full variable domain is DAGVTQSPTHLIKTRGQQVTLRCSPISGHKSVSWYQQVLGQGPQFIFQYYEKEERGRGNFPDRFSARQFPNYSSELNVNALLLGDSALYLCASSLEPRTTDTQYFGPGTRLTVL.

The chain employs TRBV29-1 and TRBJ2-7; 9 nucleotides agree with TRBD2. This CDR3 contains 14 residues. Losses at the gene ends were 2 bases for V and 6 bases for J; bases not matched to a gene: 8. Germline values: CDR1 SQVTM, CDR2 ANQGSEA. As DNA, the CDR3 is TGCAGCGTTGAAATAGCGGGAGAGCTGGGCGAGCAGTACTTC. Its translation: CSVEIAGELGEQYF.

This clonotype was detected many times. V usage is TRBV14 and J usage is TRBJ1-6, with D hard to call. V lost 3 bases to trimming and J lost 5 bases, with 8 bases between them. This CDR3 is 14 amino acids long. CDR1 is SGHDN, CDR2 FVKESK, per germline. The CDR3 region is CASSHESNNSPLHF. The CDR3 nucleotides read TGTGCCAGCAGCCACGAGTCTAATAATTCACCCCTCCACTTT.

This clonotype came up many times. The CDR3 sequence is CASSVTRDTQYF. CDR3 coding DNA: TGCGCCAGCAGCGTGACCCGGGATACGCAGTATTTT. V gene TRBV5-1 combines with J gene TRBJ2-3; D unresolved. CDR3 size: 12 residues. Germline V lookup: CDR1 SGHRS, CDR2 YFSETQ. Trimming left V 4 bases short and J 6 bases short, with 9 bases between.

The chain uses TRBV12-2 and TRBJ2-7; no check of the table's D call, TRBD2, against the DNA was made. TRBV12-2 is reported as a pseudogene. CDR3 length: 14 residues. CDR3 region: CASRRVLSSYEQYF. DNA for the CDR3: TGTGCAAGTCGGCGGGTTCTCAGCTCCTACGAGCAGTACTTC.

This clonotype was observed many times. The gene calls are TRBV7-8 and TRBJ2-7; D uncertain. The CDR3 runs 10 residues. V was trimmed by 2 bases and J by 5 bases, leaving 1 base between them. CDR1 and CDR2 (germline): SGHVS, FQNEAQ. CDR3 nucleotides: TGTGCCAGCAGCTTACACGAGCAGTACTTC. As protein: CASSLHEQYF.

This clonotype was detected many times. The chain is built from TRBV5-1 and TRBJ2-2; D is perhaps TRBD1 or TRBD2 (5 bases each). CDR1 and CDR2 (germline): SGHRS, YFSETQ. V was shortened by 7 bases and J by 5 bases, with 18 bases between the two germline ends. The CDR3 totals 15 residues. Here the CDR3 DNA reads TGCGCCAGCCGATACCGGGACCAGACAACCGGGGAGCTGTTTTTT. Its translation is CASRYRDQTTGELFF. The whole variable domain, remainder taken from reference TRBV5-1 and TRBJ2-2, is KAGVTQTPRYLIKTRGQQVTLSCSPISGHRSVSWYQQTPGQGLQFLFEYFSETQRNKGNFPGRFSGRQFSNSRSEMNVSTLELGDSALYLCASRYRDQTTGELFFGEGSRLTVL.

The chain is built from TRBV23-1 and TRBJ2-7; 7 bases map to TRBD1. TRBV23-1 has ORF status, its function being uncertain. The CDR3 loop spans 14 amino acids. V shed 11 bases, J shed 5 bases, and the junction held 15 bases outside the gene matches. CDR3 bases: TGCGCCCTACACAGGGGACCTATTCGAAACGAGCAGTACTTC. Residues: CALHRGPIRNEQYF.

This clonotype showed up many times. The rearrangement joins TRBV5-1 to TRBJ1-6; 9 positions match TRBD1. Germline CDR1 is SGHRS and CDR2 is YFSETQ. The CDR3 is 15 residues long. V was pared by 5 bases and J by 6 bases, with 6 bases of the junction left unmatched. The CDR3 reads CASRQGQGTNSPLHF. In DNA, the CDR3 is TGCGCCAGCAGACAAGGACAGGGGACTAATTCACCCCTCCACTTT. The full variable domain, its missing parts supplied by reference TRBV5-1 and TRBJ1-6, is KAGVTQTPRYLIKTRGQQVTLSCSPISGHRSVSWYQQTPGQGLQFLFEYFSETQRNKGNFPGRFSGRQFSNSRSEMNVSTLELGDSALYLCASRQGQGTNSPLHFGNGTRLTVT.